This T cell receptor (beta chain) was captured by sequencing in a study of cytomegalovirus exposure and HLA in healthy donors. Across the study: The study's early data release held around 85 million unique TCRs from HLA-typed donors.

Primers: 60 Vbeta forward and 13 Jbeta reverse. The table came from immunoSEQ multiplex PCR; TCRdb's copy has only in-frame clones and leaves some out. Here the sample spans fewer than 200,000 clones, roughly 80% being singletons. The receptor's source is a male donor in good health and CMV-seronegative. Sequenced material: PBMCs.

The CDR3 nucleotides are TGTGCCAGCAGTGACCTTAGCGGGAGTATTGTCCACGAGCAGTACTTC. Translating gives CASSDLSGSIVHEQYF. The chain employs TRBV6-1 and TRBJ2-7; TRBD2 matches at 9 bases. This CDR3 comprises 16 residues. In germline, CDR1 is MNHNS, CDR2 SASEGT. V gave up 3 bases and J gave up 5 bases; unmatched junction bases: 11.